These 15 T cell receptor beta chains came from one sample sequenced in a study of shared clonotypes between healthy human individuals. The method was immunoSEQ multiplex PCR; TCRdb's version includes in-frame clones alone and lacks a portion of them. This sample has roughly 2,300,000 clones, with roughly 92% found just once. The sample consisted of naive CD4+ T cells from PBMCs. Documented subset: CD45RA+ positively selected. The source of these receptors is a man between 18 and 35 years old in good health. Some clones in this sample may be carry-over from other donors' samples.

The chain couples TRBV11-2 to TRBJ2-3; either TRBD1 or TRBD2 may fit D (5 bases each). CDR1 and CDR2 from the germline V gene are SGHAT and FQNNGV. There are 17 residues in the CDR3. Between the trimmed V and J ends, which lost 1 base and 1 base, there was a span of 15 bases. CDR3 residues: CASSLVGVRTRTDTQYF. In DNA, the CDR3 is TGTGCCAGCAGCTTAGTAGGGGTCAGGACTCGCACAGATACGCAGTATTTT.

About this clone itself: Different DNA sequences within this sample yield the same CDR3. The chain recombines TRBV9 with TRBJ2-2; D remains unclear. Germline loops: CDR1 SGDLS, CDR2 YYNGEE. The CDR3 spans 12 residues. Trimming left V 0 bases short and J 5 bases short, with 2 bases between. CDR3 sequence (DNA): TGTGCCAGCAGCGTAGGTACCGGGGAGCTGTTTTTT. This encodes CASSVGTGELFF.

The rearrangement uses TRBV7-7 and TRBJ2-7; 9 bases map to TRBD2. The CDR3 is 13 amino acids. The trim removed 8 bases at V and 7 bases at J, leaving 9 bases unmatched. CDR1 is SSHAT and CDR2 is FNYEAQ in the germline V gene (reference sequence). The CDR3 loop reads CASGAGGFREQYF. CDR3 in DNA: TGTGCCAGCGGAGCGGGAGGATTTCGGGAGCAGTACTTC.

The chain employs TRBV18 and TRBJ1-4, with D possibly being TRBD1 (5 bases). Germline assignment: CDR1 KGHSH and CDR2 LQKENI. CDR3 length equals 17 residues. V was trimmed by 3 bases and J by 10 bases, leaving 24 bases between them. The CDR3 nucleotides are TGTGCCAGCTCACCGTCTGTGGAGGGGAGTTTGCTACGAAAACTGTTTTTT. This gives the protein CASSPSVEGSLLRKLFF. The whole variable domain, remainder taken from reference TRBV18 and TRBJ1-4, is NAGVMQNPRHLVRRRGQEARLRCSPMKGHSHVYWYRQLPEEGLKFMVYLQKENIIDESGMPKERFSAEFPKEGPSILRIQQVVRGDSAAYFCASSPSVEGSLLRKLFFGSGTQLSVL.

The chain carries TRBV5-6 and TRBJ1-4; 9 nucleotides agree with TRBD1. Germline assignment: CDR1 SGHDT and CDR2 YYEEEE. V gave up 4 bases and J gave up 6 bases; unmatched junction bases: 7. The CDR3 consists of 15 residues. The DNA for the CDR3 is TGTGCCAGCAGCATCACCGGGACAGGGTATGAAAAACTGTTTTTT. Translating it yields CASSITGTGYEKLFF.

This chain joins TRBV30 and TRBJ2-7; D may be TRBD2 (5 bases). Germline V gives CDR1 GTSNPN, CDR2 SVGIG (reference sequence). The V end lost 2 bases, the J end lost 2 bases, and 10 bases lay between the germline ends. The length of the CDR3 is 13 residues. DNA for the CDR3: TGTGCCTGGAGTCGAGGGAGTGCCTACGAGCAGTACTTC. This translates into CAWSRGSAYEQYF. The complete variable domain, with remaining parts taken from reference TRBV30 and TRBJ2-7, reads SQTIHQWPATLVQPVGSPLSLECTVEGTSNPNLYWYRQAAGRGLQLLFYSVGIGQISSEVPQNLSASRPQDRQFILSSKKLLLSDSGFYLCAWSRGSAYEQYFGPGTRLTVT.

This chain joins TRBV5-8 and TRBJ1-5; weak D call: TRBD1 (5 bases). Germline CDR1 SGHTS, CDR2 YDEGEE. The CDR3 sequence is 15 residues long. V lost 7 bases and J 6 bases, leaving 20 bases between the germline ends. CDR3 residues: CASSWSGRDGQPQHF. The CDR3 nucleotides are TGTGCCAGCTCATGGTCGGGACGGGACGGTCAGCCCCAGCATTTT.

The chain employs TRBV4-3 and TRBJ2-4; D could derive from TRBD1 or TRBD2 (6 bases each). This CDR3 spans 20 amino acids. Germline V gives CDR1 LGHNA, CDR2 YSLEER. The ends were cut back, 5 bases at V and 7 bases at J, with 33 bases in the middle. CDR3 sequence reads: CASSGPGHYSGPQSGNIQYF. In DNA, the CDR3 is TGCGCCAGCAGCGGACCGGGACACTATTCGGGCCCCCAAAGCGGGAACATTCAGTACTTC.

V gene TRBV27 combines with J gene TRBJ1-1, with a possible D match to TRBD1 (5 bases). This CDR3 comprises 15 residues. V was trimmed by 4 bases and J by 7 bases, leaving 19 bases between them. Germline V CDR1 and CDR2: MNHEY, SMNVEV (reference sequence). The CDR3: CASSSSSRGPVEAFF. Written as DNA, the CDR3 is TGTGCCAGCAGTTCTTCCTCAAGGGGCCCCGTTGAAGCTTTCTTT.

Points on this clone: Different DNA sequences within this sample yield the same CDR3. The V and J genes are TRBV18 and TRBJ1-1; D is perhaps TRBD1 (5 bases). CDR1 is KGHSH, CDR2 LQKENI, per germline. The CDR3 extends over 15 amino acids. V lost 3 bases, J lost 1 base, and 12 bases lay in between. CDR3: CASSPPGRRNTEAFF. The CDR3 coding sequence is TGTGCCAGCTCACCCCCGGGACGCCGGAACACTGAAGCTTTCTTT.

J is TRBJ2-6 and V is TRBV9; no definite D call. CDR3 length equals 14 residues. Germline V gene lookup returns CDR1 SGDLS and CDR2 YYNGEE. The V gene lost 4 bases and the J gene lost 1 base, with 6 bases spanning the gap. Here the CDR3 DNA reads TGTGCCAGCAGCATGGTTTCTGGGGCCAACGTCCTGACTTTC. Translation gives CASSMVSGANVLTF.

The CDR3 region is CASSPGLSSGNTIYF. As DNA, the CDR3 is TGCGCCAGCAGCCCGGGACTGAGCTCTGGAAACACCATATATTTT. V gene TRBV4-3 combines with J gene TRBJ1-3; D may be TRBD1 (5 bases). Trimming took 4 bases from V and 0 from J, leaving 10 bases between them. The CDR3 spans 15 residues. Germline V CDR1 and CDR2: LGHNA, YSLEER.

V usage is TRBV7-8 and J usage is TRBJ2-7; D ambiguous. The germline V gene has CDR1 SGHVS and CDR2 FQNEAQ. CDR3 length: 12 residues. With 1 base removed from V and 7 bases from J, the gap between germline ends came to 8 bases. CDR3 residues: CASSLGPQEQYF. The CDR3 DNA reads TGTGCCAGCAGCTTAGGCCCTCAGGAGCAGTACTTC.

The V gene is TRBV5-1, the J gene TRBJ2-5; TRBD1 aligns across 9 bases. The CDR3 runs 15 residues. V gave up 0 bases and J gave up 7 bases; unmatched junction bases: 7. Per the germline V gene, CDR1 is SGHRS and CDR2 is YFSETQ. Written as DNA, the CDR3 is TGCGCCAGCAGCTTGGATGGACAGGGGACCGGGACCCAGTACTTC. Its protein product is CASSLDGQGTGTQYF. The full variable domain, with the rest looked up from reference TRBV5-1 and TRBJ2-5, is KAGVTQTPRYLIKTRGQQVTLSCSPISGHRSVSWYQQTPGQGLQFLFEYFSETQRNKGNFPGRFSGRQFSNSRSEMNVSTLELGDSALYLCASSLDGQGTGTQYFGPGTRLLVL.

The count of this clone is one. CDR3 sequence reads: CASSERQTNQPQHF. In nucleotides, the CDR3 is TGTGCCAGCAGTGAAAGACAGACCAATCAGCCCCAGCATTTT. The chain has TRBV2 and TRBJ1-5; possibly TRBD1 for D (5 bases). V was clipped by 2 bases and J by 3 bases, with 8 bases between them. CDR3 length: 14 residues. CDR1 is SNHLY and CDR2 is FYNNEI in the germline V gene. The full variable domain, rest sourced from reference TRBV2 and TRBJ1-5, is EPEVTQTPSHQVTQMGQEVILRCVPISNHLYFYWYRQILGQKVEFLVSFYNNEISEKSEIFDDQFSVERPDGSNFTLKIRSTKLEDSAMYFCASSERQTNQPQHFGDGTRLSIL.